This TCR beta chain was identified in a study of blood T cell repertoires in COVID-19. CDR1 and CDR2 from the germline V gene are SGHAT and FQNNGV. Trimming pared 6 bases from V and 0 bases from J, leaving 11 bases between. The length of the CDR3 is 14 residues. The participants were between roughly 18 and 89 years old and came from 20 to 30 US areas. Cohort allocation depended upon clinical history that participants reported. Recovered Cohort 3 donors showed two negative PCRs, clearance, or symptom resolution. Clones were sequenced by immunoSEQ multiplex PCR, and TCRdb holds only the in-frame ones, with some missing. The repertoire has approximately 300,000 clones, around 92% of them found once; the top ten carry roughly a tenth.

The chain joins TRBV11-2 to TRBJ1-2; no firm D call. Material for sequencing was PBMCs or T cells enriched from blood (not recorded which). This TCR was recovered from a woman in her twenties or thirties who had recovered from COVID-19. The CDR3 here is CASRKSSANYGYTF. The CDR3 nucleotides read TGTGCCAGCAGAAAATCTTCCGCTAACTATGGCTACACCTTC.